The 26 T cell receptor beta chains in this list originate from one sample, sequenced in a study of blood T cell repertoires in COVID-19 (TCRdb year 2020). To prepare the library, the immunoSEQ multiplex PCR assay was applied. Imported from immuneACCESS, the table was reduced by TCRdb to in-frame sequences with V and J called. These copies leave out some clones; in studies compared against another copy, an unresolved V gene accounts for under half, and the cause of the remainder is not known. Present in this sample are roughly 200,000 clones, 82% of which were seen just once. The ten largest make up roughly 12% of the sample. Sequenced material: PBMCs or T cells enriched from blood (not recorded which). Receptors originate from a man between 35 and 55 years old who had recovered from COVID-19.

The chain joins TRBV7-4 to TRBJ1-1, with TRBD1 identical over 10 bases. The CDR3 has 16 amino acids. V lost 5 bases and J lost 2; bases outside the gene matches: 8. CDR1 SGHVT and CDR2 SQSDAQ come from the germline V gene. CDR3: CASSTRDRGNNTEAFF. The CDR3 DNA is TGTGCCAGCAGCACCCGGGACAGGGGTAATAACACTGAAGCTTTCTTT.

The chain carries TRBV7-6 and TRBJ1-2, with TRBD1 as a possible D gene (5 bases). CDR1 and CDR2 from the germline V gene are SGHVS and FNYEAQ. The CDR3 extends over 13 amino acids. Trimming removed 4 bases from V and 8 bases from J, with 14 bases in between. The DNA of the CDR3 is TGTGCCAGCAGCTCGCAGGGAAGTTGGGGCTACACCTTC. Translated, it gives CASSSQGSWGYTF.

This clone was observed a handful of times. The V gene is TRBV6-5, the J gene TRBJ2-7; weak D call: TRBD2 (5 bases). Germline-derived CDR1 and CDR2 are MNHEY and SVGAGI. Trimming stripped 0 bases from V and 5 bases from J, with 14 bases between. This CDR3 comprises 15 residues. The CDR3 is CASSYSGVVYDEQYF. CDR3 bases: TGTGCCAGCAGTTACTCGGGAGTTGTCTACGACGAGCAGTACTTC.

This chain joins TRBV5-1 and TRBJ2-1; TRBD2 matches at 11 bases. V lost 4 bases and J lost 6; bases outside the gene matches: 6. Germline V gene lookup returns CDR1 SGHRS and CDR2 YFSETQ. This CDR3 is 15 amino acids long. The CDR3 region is CASSVRLAGSNEQFF. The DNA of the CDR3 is TGCGCCAGCAGCGTACGACTAGCGGGATCCAATGAGCAGTTCTTC.

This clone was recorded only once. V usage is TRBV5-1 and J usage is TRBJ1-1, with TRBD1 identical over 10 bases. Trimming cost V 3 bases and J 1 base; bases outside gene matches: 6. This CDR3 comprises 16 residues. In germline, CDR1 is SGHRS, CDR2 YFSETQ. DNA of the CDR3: TGCGCCAGCAGCTCCGACAGGGGGCGCCGGAACACTGAAGCTTTCTTT. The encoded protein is CASSSDRGRRNTEAFF.

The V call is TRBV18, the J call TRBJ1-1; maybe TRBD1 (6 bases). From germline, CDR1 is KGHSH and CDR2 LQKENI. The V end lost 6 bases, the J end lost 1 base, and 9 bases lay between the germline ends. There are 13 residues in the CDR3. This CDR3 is CASSETGNTEAFF. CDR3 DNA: TGTGCCAGCTCCGAGACAGGGAACACTGAAGCTTTCTTT.

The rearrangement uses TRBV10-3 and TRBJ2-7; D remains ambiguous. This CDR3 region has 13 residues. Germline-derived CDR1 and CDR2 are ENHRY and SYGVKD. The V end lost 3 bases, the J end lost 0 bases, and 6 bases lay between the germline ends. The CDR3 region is CAISDGYSYEQYV. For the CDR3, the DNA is TGTGCCATCAGTGACGGGTACTCCTACGAGCAGTACGTC.

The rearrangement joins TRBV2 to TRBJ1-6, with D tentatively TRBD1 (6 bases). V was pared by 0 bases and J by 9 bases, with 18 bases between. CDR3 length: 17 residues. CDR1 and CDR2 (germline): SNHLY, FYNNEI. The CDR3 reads CASSEAGAGALGSPLHF. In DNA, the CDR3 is TGTGCCAGCAGTGAAGCCGGGGCGGGGGCGCTTGGTTCACCCCTCCACTTT. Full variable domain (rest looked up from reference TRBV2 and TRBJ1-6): EPEVTQTPSHQVTQMGQEVILRCVPISNHLYFYWYRQILGQKVEFLVSFYNNEISEKSEIFDDQFSVERPDGSNFTLKIRSTKLEDSAMYFCASSEAGAGALGSPLHFGNGTRLTVT.

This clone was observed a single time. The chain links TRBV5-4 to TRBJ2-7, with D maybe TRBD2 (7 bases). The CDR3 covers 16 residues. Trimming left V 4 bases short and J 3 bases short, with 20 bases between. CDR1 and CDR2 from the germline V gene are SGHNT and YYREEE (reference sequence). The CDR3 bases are TGTGCCAGCAGCCGAGGGGGGGGGACACTCAACTACGAGCAGTACGTC. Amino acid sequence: CASSRGGGTLNYEQYV.

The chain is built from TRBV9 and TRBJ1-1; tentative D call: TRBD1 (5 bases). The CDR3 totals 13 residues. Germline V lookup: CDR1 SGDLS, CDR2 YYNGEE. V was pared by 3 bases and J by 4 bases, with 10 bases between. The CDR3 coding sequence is TGTGCCAGCAGCGCGACAGTGTCCACTGAAGCTTTCTTT. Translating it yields CASSATVSTEAFF.

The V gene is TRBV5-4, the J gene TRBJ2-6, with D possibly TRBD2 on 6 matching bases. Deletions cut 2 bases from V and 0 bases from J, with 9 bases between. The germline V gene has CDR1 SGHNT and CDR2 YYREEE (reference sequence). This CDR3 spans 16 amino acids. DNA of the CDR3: TGTGCCAGCAGCTTCGGAGGGGTCTCTGGGGCCAACGTCCTGACTTTC. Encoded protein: CASSFGGVSGANVLTF.

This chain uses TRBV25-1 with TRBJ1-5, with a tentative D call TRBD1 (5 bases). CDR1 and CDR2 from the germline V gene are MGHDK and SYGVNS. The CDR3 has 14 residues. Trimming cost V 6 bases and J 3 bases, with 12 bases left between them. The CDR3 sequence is CASSPDSLNQPQHF. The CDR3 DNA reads TGTGCCAGCAGCCCCGACAGTCTCAATCAGCCCCAGCATTTT.

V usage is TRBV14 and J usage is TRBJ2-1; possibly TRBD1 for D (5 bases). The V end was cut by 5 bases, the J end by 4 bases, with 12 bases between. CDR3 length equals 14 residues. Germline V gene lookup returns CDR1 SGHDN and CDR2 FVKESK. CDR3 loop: CASSERRGYNEQFF. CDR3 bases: TGTGCCAGCAGCGAACGAAGGGGTTACAATGAGCAGTTCTTC.

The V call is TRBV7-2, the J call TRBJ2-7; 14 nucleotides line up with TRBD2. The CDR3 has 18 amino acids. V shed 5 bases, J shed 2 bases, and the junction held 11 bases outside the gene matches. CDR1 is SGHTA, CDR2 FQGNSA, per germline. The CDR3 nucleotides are TGTGCCAGCAGCCCTGGACTAGCGGGAGGTCCCTCCCCCTACGAGCAGTACTTC. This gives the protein CASSPGLAGGPSPYEQYF.

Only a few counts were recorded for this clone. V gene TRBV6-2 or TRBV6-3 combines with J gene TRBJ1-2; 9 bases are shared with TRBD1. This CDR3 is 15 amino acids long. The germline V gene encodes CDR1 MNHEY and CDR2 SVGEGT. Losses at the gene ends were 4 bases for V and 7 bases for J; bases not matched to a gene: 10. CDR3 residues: CASSFHPRDRVGYTF. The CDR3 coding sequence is TGTGCCAGCAGTTTCCACCCCCGGGACAGGGTTGGCTACACCTTC.

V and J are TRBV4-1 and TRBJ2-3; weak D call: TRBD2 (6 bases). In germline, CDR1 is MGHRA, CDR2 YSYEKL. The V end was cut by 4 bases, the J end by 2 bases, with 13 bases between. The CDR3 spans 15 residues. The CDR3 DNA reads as TGCGCCAGCAGCCTTTTAGCGGCCACCACAGATACGCAGTATTTT. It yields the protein CASSLLAATTDTQYF.

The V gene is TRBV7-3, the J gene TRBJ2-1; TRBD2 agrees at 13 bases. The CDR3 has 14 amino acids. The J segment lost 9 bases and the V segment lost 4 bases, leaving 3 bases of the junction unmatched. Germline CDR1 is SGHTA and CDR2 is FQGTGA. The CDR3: CASSSLAGGSEQFF. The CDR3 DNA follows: TGTGCCAGCAGCTCACTAGCGGGAGGGAGTGAGCAGTTCTTC.

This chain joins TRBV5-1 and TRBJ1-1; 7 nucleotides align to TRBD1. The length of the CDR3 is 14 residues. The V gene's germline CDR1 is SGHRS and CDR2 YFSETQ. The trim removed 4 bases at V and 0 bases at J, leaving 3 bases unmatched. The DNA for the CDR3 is TGCGCCAGCAGCAGAGGGGGCATGAACACTGAAGCTTTCTTT. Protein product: CASSRGGMNTEAFF.

The CDR3 reads CASSIRGSRFGNTIYF. The DNA of the CDR3 is TGTGCCAGTAGTATTAGGGGCAGCCGATTTGGAAACACCATATATTTT. The gene calls are TRBV19 and TRBJ1-3; perhaps TRBD1 as D (5 bases). The V end lost 3 bases, the J end lost 3 bases, and 15 bases lay between the germline ends. Germline assignment: CDR1 LNHDA and CDR2 SQIVND (reference sequence). This CDR3 comprises 16 residues.

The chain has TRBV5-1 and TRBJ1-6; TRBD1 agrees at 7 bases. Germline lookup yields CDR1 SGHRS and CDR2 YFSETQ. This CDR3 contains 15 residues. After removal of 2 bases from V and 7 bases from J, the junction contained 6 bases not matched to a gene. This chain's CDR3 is CASSLPGQPNSPLHF. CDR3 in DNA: TGCGCCAGCAGCTTACCGGGACAGCCAAATTCACCCCTCCACTTT.

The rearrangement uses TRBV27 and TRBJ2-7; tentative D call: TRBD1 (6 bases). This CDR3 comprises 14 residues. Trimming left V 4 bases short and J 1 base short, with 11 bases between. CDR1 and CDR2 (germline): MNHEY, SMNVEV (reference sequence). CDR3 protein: CASSSVDSSYEQYF. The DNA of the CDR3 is TGTGCCAGCAGTTCCGTGGACAGTTCCTACGAGCAGTACTTC.

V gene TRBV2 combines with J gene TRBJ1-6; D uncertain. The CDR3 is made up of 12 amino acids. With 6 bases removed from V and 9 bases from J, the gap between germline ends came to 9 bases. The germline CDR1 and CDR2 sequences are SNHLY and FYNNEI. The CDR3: CASRAPGSPLHF. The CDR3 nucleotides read TGTGCCAGCAGGGCCCCGGGTTCACCCCTCCACTTT. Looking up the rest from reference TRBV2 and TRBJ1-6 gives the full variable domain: EPEVTQTPSHQVTQMGQEVILRCVPISNHLYFYWYRQILGQKVEFLVSFYNNEISEKSEIFDDQFSVERPDGSNFTLKIRSTKLEDSAMYFCASRAPGSPLHFGNGTRLTVT.

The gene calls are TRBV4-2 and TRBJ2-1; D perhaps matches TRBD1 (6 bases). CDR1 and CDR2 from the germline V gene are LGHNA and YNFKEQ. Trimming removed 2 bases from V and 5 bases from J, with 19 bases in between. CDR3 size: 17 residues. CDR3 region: CASSQPTGGQFHNEQFF. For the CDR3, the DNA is TGTGCCAGCAGCCAACCCACCGGTGGACAGTTCCACAATGAGCAGTTCTTC.

CDR3 in DNA: TGTGCCAGCAGCTTACAATCGGGGGGTATAGGGGAGACCCAGTACTTC. Translated: CASSLQSGGIGETQYF. The rearrangement joins TRBV11-2 to TRBJ2-5; 7 bases are a match to TRBD2. The germline gives CDR1 SGHAT, CDR2 FQNNGV. The CDR3 consists of 16 residues. V dropped 2 bases and J dropped 5; count of bases not matched to a gene: 11.

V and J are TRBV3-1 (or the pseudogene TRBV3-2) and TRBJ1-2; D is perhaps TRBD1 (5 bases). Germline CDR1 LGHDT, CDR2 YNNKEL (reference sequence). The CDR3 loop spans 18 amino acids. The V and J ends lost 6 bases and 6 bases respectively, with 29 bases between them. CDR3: CASSPTFSDSLLMNGYTF. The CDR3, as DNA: TGTGCCAGCAGTCCTACCTTTTCCGACAGCTTACTTATGAATGGCTACACCTTC.

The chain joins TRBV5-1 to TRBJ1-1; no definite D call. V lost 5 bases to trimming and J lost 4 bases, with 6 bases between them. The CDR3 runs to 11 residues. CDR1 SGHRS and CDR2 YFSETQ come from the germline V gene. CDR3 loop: CASREGTEAFF. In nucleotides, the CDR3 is TGCGCCAGCAGGGAGGGCACTGAAGCTTTCTTT. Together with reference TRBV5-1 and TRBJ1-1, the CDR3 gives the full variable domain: KAGVTQTPRYLIKTRGQQVTLSCSPISGHRSVSWYQQTPGQGLQFLFEYFSETQRNKGNFPGRFSGRQFSNSRSEMNVSTLELGDSALYLCASREGTEAFFGQGTRLTVV.